This T cell receptor beta chain emerged from a study of cytomegalovirus exposure and HLA in healthy donors. This clone was observed a single time. Generated by immunoSEQ multiplex PCR, the TCRdb table keeps only in-frame clones and is missing some. The sample records 250,000 to 400,000 clones, 88% being singletons. Germline CDR1 is LNHDA and CDR2 is SQIVND (reference sequence). J lost 4 bases, V lost 4 bases, and 9 bases had no gene match. This CDR3 is built from 17 residues. V and J are TRBV19 and TRBJ1-4; 10 nucleotides align to TRBD1. The clonotype comes from a man in his thirties or forties in good health and CMV-seronegative. Sequencing was done on a sample of PBMCs. The CDR3 reads CASSTPTGGLLNEKLFF. The CDR3 bases are TGTGCCAGTAGTACGCCGACAGGGGGCCTGCTTAATGAAAAACTGTTTTTT.